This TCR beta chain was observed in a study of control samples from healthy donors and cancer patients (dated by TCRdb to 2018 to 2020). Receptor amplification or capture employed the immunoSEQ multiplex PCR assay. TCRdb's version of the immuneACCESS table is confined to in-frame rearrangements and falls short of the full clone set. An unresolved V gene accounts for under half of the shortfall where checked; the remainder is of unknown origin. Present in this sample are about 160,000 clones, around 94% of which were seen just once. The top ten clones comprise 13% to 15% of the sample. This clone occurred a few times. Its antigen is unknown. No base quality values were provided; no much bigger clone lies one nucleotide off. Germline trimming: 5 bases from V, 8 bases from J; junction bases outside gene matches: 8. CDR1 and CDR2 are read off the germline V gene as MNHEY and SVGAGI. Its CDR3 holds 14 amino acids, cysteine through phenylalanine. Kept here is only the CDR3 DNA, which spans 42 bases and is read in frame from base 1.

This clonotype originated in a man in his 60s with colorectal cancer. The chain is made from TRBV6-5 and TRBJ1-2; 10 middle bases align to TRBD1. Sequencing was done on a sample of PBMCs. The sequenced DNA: TGTGCCAGCAGTCGCTCCGGACAGGGGGGCGGCTACACCTTC. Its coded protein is CASSRSGQGGGYTF.